These T cell receptor beta chains were read from a single sample in a study of blood T cell repertoires in COVID-19. Produced via immunoSEQ multiplex PCR; TCRdb's table is partial and in-frame only. The sample holds roughly 410,000 clones, more than 75% seen once. The sample consisted of peripheral blood. The source of these receptors is a woman between 55 and 75 years old with COVID-19, enrolled during active disease. Each CDR3 is given with its conserved first and last residue. A D gene is named only where the DNA matches it firmly. Size tells how often a clone was seen (once, few, many) or the class of an expanded clone, and some rows leave it out.

TRBJ2-2,-,TRBV2,-,CASSPRLAGELFF,TGTGCCAGCAGTCCCAGACTAGCCGGGGAGCTGTTTTTT
TRBJ2-7,TRBD1,TRBV4-1,-,CASSRGQGDEQYF,TGCGCCAGCAGCCGGGGACAGGGCGACGAGCAGTACTTC
TRBJ2-3,TRBD1,TRBV28,-,CASSSDRALSTDTQYF,TGTGCCAGCAGTTCGGACAGGGCCCTTTCCACAGATACGCAGTATTTT
TRBJ2-1,-,TRBV7-8,-,CASSLVGSRGEQFF,TGTGCCAGCAGCTTAGTAGGTAGCCGGGGTGAGCAGTTCTTC
TRBJ2-1,-,TRBV9,-,CASSSGWTEQFF,TGTGCCAGCAGCTCAGGGTGGACTGAGCAGTTCTTC
TRBJ1-2,-,TRBV10-3,-,CAISGRGNYGYTF,TGTGCCATCAGTGGGAGGGGCAACTATGGCTACACCTTC
TRBJ2-3,-,TRBV6-1,few,CASSEAGSWASTDTQYF,TGTGCCAGCAGTGAAGCAGGGAGCTGGGCTAGCACAGATACGCAGTATTTT
TRBJ1-3,-,TRBV7-2,-,CASSLLTGGNTIYF,TGTGCCAGCAGCTTACTGACGGGTGGAAACACCATATATTTT
TRBJ1-2,TRBD1,TRBV2,-,CASSARTGGNGGYTF,TGTGCCAGCAGCGCTCGGACAGGGGGCAACGGTGGCTACACCTTC
TRBJ1-6,TRBD1,TRBV2,-,CASSGGQGRSPLHF,TGTGCCAGCAGCGGCGGACAGGGGAGGTCACCCCTCCACTTT
TRBJ2-2,TRBD1,TRBV6-5,-,CASSYTGQYTGELFF,TGTGCCAGCAGTTACACGGGACAGTACACCGGGGAGCTGTTTTTT
TRBJ2-2,-,TRBV27,-,CASSSPGSTGELFF,TGTGCCAGCAGTTCCCCGGGGTCCACCGGGGAGCTGTTTTTT
TRBJ2-1,TRBD2,TRBV28,-,CASSPRGLAAYNEQFF,TGTGCCAGCAGTCCGCGGGGACTAGCGGCCTACAATGAGCAGTTCTTC
TRBJ2-1,-,TRBV6-5,-,CASSRGRGSNEQFF,TGTGCCAGCAGTCGAGGCAGGGGTAGCAATGAGCAGTTCTTC
TRBJ1-1,-,TRBV6-1,-,CASSDEENTEAFF,TGTGCCAGCAGTGACGAGGAGAACACTGAAGCTTTCTTT
TRBJ1-2,TRBD1,TRBV5-5,-,CASSPDRVYGYTF,TGTGCCAGCAGCCCGGACAGGGTCTATGGCTACACCTTC
TRBJ2-5,TRBD2,TRBV28,once,CASSGGGGEETQYF,TGTGCCAGCAGTGGTGGGGGGGGAGAAGAGACCCAGTACTTC
TRBJ1-6,TRBD1,TRBV7-3,-,CASSATGGRNSPLHF,TGTGCCAGCAGCGCGACAGGGGGTAGAAATTCACCCCTCCACTTT
TRBJ2-7,-,TRBV29-1,-,CSVGLQGRGEQYF,TGCAGCGTTGGTTTACAGGGAAGAGGCGAGCAGTACTTC
TRBJ2-2,TRBD1,TRBV13,once,CATLTTGAVTGELFF,TGTGCCACCTTAACGACAGGGGCGGTCACCGGGGAGCTGTTTTTT
TRBJ1-2,-,TRBV15,-,CATSRSGVSHGYTF,TGTGCCACCAGCAGATCCGGGGTTTCTCATGGCTACACCTTC
TRBJ1-1,TRBD1,TRBV6-5,-,CASKDRENTEAFF,TGTGCCAGCAAGGACAGGGAGAACACTGAAGCTTTCTTT
TRBJ2-7,TRBD1,TRBV7-7,once,CASSLGQGFSYEQYF,TGTGCTAGCAGCTTGGGACAGGGATTCTCCTACGAGCAGTACTTC
TRBJ2-5,TRBD1,TRBV2,-,CASTRQGQETQYF,TGTGCCAGCACCCGACAGGGCCAAGAGACCCAGTACTTC
TRBJ2-3,TRBD2,TRBV4-1,-,CASSRGGAADTQYF,TGCGCCAGCAGTCGCGGGGGGGCAGCAGATACGCAGTATTTT
TRBJ1-6,TRBD1,TRBV5-4,-,CASSQGQGSSYNSPLHF,TGTGCCAGCAGCCAGGGACAGGGAAGCTCCTATAATTCACCCCTCCACTTT
TRBJ1-1,TRBD1,TRBV2,-,CASSDSDTGGTEAFF,TGTGCCAGCAGTGATTCCGACACAGGGGGCACTGAAGCTTTCTTT
TRBJ2-5,TRBD2,TRBV28,-,CASSSRTSPARRGTQYF,TGTGCCAGCAGTTCCCGGACTAGCCCGGCTAGGAGGGGGACCCAGTACTTC
TRBJ2-5,-,TRBV5-1,-,CASSLEGGRETQYF,TGCGCCAGCAGCTTGGAAGGGGGTCGAGAGACCCAGTACTTC
TRBJ1-2,TRBD1,TRBV27,-,CASRGVGTGGLYGYTF,TGTGCCAGCAGGGGTGTCGGGACAGGAGGCCTCTATGGCTACACCTTC
TRBJ1-2,-,TRBV7-3,-,CASSLWGQDDGYTF,TGTGCCAGCAGCTTATGGGGGCAGGATGATGGCTACACCTTC
TRBJ1-6,TRBD1,TRBV9,-,CASSPGQGAYSPLHF,TGTGCCAGCAGCCCAGGACAGGGGGCTTATTCACCCCTCCACTTT
TRBJ2-5,TRBD2,TRBV5-1,-,CASSPGLAGAGETQYF,TGCGCCAGCAGCCCGGGACTAGCGGGCGCGGGCGAGACCCAGTACTTC
TRBJ1-1,-,TRBV6-6,-,CASGMTMNTEAFF,TGTGCCAGCGGAATGACAATGAACACTGAAGCTTTCTTT
TRBJ2-1,-,TRBV5-1,-,CASSPHGTLPYNEQFF,TGCGCCAGCAGCCCCCACGGGACATTGCCCTACAATGAGCAGTTCTTC
TRBJ1-2,TRBD1,TRBV2,-,CASSPTGLGYTF,TGTGCCAGCAGTCCGACAGGGTTGGGCTACACCTTC
TRBJ2-5,TRBD2,TRBV7-2,-,CASSPFRGGRETQYF,TGTGCCAGCAGCCCCTTTCGGGGGGGCAGGGAGACCCAGTACTTC
TRBJ2-1,-,TRBV7-2,-,CASSLVRGGNEQFF,TGTGCCAGCAGCTTAGTAAGGGGAGGTAATGAGCAGTTCTTC
TRBJ2-7,TRBD2,TRBV2,-,CASSEAGLAGDYEQYF,TGTGCCAGCAGTGAAGCGGGATTAGCGGGGGACTACGAGCAGTACTTC
TRBJ1-2,TRBD1,TRBV6-4,-,CASTAESGTGSGYTF,TGTGCCAGCACCGCAGAAAGTGGGACAGGGAGCGGCTACACCTTC
TRBJ1-1,-,TRBV6-5,-,CASNLARGGTEAFF,TGTGCCAGCAACCTCGCTAGGGGCGGCACTGAAGCTTTCTTT
TRBJ1-1,TRBD1,TRBV28,-,CASSLGQGWTEAFF,TGTGCCAGCAGTCTCGGACAGGGTTGGACTGAAGCTTTCTTT
TRBJ1-6,-,TRBV12-3/TRBV12-4,-,CASRHRLDSPLHF,TGTGCCAGCAGGCACAGGCTGGACTCACCCCTCCACTTT
TRBJ2-4,TRBD1,TRBV27,-,CAIPGQERFSQNIQYF,TGTGCCATCCCAGGACAGGAGAGGTTTAGCCAAAACATTCAGTACTTC
TRBJ1-1,-,TRBV2,-,CASSGSLTLSSSAFF,TGTGCCAGCAGCGGTTCCCTTACTCTGTCAAGCTCAGCTTTCTTT
TRBJ1-1,-,TRBV6-5,-,CASKPGGHTEAFF,TGTGCCAGCAAACCGGGGGGGCACACTGAAGCTTTCTTT
TRBJ2-5,-,TRBV28,-,CASKFSAQETQYF,TGTGCCAGCAAGTTTAGTGCCCAAGAGACCCAGTACTTC
TRBJ2-7,-,TRBV27,-,CASSDLGGQQYF,TGTGCCAGCAGTGACCTCGGGGGTCAGCAGTACTTC
TRBJ2-7,TRBD1,TRBV4-1,-,CASSQEVGQGASYEQYF,TGCGCCAGCAGCCAAGAGGTTGGACAGGGGGCTTCCTACGAGCAGTACTTC
TRBJ2-7,TRBD2,TRBV7-3,-,CASSLGLAGYEEQYF,TGTGCCAGCAGCTTAGGACTAGCGGGGTATGAGGAGCAGTACTTC
TRBJ2-7,-,TRBV2,-,CASSDVVTTYEQYF,TGTGCCAGCAGTGACGTAGTCACCACCTACGAGCAGTACTTC
TRBJ2-3,TRBD2,TRBV4-1,-,CASSQESSGGRDTQYF,TGCGCCAGCAGCCAAGAGTCTAGCGGGGGTAGGGATACGCAGTATTTT
TRBJ1-2,TRBD1,TRBV9,-,CASTRPGTGVYGYTF,TGTGCCAGCACCCGCCCTGGGACAGGGGTTTATGGCTACACCTTC